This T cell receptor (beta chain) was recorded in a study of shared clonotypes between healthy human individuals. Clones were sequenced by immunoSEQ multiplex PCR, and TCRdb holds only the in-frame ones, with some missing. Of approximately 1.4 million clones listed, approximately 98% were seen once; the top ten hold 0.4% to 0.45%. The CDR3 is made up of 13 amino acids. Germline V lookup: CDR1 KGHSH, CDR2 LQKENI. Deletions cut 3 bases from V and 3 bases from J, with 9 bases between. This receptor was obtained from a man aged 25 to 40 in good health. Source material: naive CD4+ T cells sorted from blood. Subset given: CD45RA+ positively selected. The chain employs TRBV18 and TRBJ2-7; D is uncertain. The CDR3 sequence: CASSPTTDYEQYF. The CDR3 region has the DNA TGTGCCAGCTCACCTACAACTGACTACGAGCAGTACTTC.